One T cell receptor (beta chain) is described in this entry. No antigen is known for it. One base away there is no much larger clone; base qualities are not given. The sample is drawn from a study of blood T cells in healthy people across ages (dated by TCRdb to the mid-2010s). With regard to the full study: In model experiments, template switching captured about one uniquely barcoded TCR beta cDNA molecule for every two T cells. The study measured age-related changes in TCR beta repertoire diversity using deep sequencing normalized with unique cDNA molecular identifiers. Using the same blood draw, the study looked at two additional independent replicas of 1 million unique cDNA reads for two donors, one aged 18 to 30 and the other aged 80 or older. To avoid experimental bias, donors of different ages were spread randomly across the sequencing lanes. The donors were divided into four age groups: young (average approximately 17 years), middle-aged (approximately 39), aged (approximately 64) and long-lived (roughly 82).

Library construction relied on 5' RACE. The sample was run on an Illumina HiSeq 2500. A second PCR of about 7 to 12 cycles was run with a J-beta primer mix and a sample-barcoded 5' primer. A unique molecular identifier was introduced onto each TCR beta cDNA molecule by a template-switch 5' adaptor carrying 12 random nucleotides. At least 3 million CDR3-containing paired-end reads were obtained from each sample. All of the RNA was converted into first-strand cDNA using the Mint cDNA synthesis kit, with a TRBC-specific oligonucleotide serving as the primer. All cDNA was treated with uracil-DNA glycosylase and then went through a first 18-cycle PCR with the universal primers M1SS and BC2_uni_R. Turning to the authors' computational methods: Each sample was normalized by randomly selecting 1 million high-quality reads, each carrying a distinct molecular identifier. Instead of being binned into consensus sequences, reads with shared molecular identifiers were discarded. MiTCR, with a Q25 quality threshold and the strictest error-elimination algorithm, was used for CDR3 identification, clonotype clustering and error correction. A nonparametric unseen species model with Euler transformation was used to estimate a lower bound on total TCR beta diversity. TCRdb redid the processing of the public reads, applying fastp at Q25 and MiXCR, and retained in-frame beta chains. Rows merge per CDR3 protein into single entries with the most common DNA and genes. The V and J calls were determined by TCRdb, not by the authors. The sample includes approximately 1,000,000 distinct CDR3 sequences, with around two fifths observed a single time. Around 13% of the sample goes to the ten largest clones.

The CDR3 contains 16 residues, cysteine and phenylalanine counted. Of the read, only the CDR3 DNA is kept; its 48 bases are in frame from base 1. V and J lose 5 bases and 5 bases, and a span of 21 bases separates them. CDR1 and CDR2, per the germline V gene, are SGHTA and FQGNSA. The approximately 39 donors, aged roughly 6 to 95 years, were systemically healthy Caucasian individuals from Russia. Ten milliliters of peripheral blood were drawn from each donor into EDTA-treated Vacutainer tubes. PBMCs were isolated by Ficoll-Paque density-gradient centrifugation, with at least 7 million obtained per sample. Trizol reagent was used to extract total RNA from PBMCs, with at least 6 micrograms per sample. For every donor, flow cytometry on a PBMC aliquot measured the percentage of naive CD45RAhigh/CD27high T cells. Here is what the overall study found, with its caveats: Because profiling used bulk unsorted PBMCs, naive and antigen-experienced compartments could not be compared conclusively. Compared with the aged group, the long-lived group had more naive CD4+ T cells, fewer expanded clones and increased TCR diversity, a pattern suggesting age selection. Estimates of total diversity based on one million sequenced T cells were considered lower bounds and underestimates. Donor CMV infection status was unknown, potentially confounding age-related changes in expanded clonotypes. As age increased, observed TCR beta diversity per million T cells dropped in a roughly linear way, and a significant reduction was already evident by age around 41. A strong correlation was found between observed TCR beta diversity and the percentage of naive T cells measured by flow cytometry.

This receptor was obtained from a man between 18 and 35 years old in good health. Recombination connected TRBV7-2 to TRBJ1-1; 5 matching bases give a weak D call of TRBD1. The sequenced sample consisted of blood. The CDR3 sequence is CASSPYPGRQATEAFF. At the DNA level, the sequence is TGTGCCAGCAGCCCCTACCCGGGACGGCAGGCGACTGAAGCTTTCTTT. Full variable domain (CDR3 extended with the reference TRBV7-2 and TRBJ1-1 proteins): GAGVSQSPSNKVTEKGKDVELRCDPISGHTALYWYRQSLGQGLEFLIYFQGNSAPDKSGLPSDRFSAERTGGSVSTLTIQRTQQEDSAVYLCASSPYPGRQATEAFFGQGTRLTVV.